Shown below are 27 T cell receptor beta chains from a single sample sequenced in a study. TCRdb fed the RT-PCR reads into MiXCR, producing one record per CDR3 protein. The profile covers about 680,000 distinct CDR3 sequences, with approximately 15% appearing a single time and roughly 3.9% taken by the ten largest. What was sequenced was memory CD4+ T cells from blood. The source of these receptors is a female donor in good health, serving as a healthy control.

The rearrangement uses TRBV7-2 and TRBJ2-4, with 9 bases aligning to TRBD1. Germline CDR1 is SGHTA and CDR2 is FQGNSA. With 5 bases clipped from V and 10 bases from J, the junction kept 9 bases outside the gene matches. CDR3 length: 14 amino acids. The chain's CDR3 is CASSLQGQGTIQYF. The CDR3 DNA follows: TGTGCCAGCAGCCTTCAAGGACAGGGGACGATTCAGTACTTC.

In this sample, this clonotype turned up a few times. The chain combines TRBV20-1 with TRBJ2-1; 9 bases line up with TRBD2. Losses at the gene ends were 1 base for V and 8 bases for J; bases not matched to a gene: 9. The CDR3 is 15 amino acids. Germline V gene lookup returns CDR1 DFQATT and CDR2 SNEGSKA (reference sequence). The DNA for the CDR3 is TGCAGTGCTAGAGTGCTTGGTAGCGGGAGAGATGAGCAGTTCTTC. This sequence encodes CSARVLGSGRDEQFF.

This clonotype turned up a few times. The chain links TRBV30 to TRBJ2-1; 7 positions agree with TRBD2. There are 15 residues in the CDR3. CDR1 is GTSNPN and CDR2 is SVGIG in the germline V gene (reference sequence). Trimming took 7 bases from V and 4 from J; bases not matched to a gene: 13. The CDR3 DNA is TGTGCCTTGCTTTTGCCCCCGGGAGGTTACAATGAGCAGTTCTTC. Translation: CALLLPPGGYNEQFF.

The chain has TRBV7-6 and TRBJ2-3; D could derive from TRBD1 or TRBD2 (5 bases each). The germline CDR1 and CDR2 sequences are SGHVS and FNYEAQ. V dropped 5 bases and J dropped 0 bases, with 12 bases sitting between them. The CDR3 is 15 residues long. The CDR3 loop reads CASSPLGVSTDTQYF. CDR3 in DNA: TGTGCCAGCAGCCCCCTGGGGGTGAGCACAGATACGCAGTATTTT.

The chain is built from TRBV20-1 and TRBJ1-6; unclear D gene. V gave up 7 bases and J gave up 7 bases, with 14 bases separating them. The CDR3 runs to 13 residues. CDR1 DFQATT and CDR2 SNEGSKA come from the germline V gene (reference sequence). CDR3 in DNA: TGCAGTGTTCGGAATCTTGGCAATTCACCCCTCCACTTT. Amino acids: CSVRNLGNSPLHF.

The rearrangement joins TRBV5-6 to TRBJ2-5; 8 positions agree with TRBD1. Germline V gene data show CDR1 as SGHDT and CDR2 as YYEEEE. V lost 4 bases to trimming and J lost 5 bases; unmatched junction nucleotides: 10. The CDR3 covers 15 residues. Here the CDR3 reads CASSTLQGARETQYF. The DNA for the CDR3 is TGTGCCAGCAGCACCTTGCAGGGGGCGCGGGAGACCCAGTACTTC.

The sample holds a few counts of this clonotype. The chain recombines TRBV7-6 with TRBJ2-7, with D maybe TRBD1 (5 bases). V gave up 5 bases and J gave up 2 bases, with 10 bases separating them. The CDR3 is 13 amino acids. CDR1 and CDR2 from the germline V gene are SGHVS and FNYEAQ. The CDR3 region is CASSTTDAYEQYF. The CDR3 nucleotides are TGTGCCAGCAGCACGACAGACGCCTACGAGCAGTACTTC.

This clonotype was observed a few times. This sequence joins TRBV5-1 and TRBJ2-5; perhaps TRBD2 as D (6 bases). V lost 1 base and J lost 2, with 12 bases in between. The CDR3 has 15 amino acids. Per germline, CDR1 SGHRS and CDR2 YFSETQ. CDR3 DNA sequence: TGCGCCAGCAGCTTGCACACCGGGGGTCAAGAGACCCAGTACTTC. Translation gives CASSLHTGGQETQYF.

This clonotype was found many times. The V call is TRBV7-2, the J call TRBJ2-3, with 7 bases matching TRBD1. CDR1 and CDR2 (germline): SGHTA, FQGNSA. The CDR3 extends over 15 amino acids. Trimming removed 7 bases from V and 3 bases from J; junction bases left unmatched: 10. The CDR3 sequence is CASTPTGWRTDTQYF. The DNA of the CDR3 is TGTGCCAGCACCCCGACAGGGTGGCGGACAGATACGCAGTATTTT.

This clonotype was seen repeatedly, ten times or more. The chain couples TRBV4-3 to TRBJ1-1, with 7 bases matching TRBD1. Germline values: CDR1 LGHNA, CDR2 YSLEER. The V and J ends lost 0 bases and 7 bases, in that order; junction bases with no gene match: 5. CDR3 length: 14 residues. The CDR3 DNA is TGCGCCAGCAGCCAAGATGGCAGGGGGGGTGAAGCTTTCTTT. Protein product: CASSQDGRGGEAFF.

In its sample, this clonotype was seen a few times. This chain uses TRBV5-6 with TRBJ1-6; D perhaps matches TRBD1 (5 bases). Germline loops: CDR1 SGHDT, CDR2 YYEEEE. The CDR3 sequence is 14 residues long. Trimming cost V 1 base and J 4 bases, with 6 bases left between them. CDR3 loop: CASSLRGYNSPLHF. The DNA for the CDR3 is TGTGCCAGCAGCTTGCGGGGGTATAATTCACCCCTCCACTTT.

The CDR3 bases are TGTGCCAGCAGTTTCCGCAGGGGAGCCTACGAGCAGTACTTC. Protein: CASSFRRGAYEQYF. The J gene is TRBJ2-7, the V gene TRBV27; tentatively, D is TRBD1 (6 bases). The CDR3 contains 14 residues. The V end lost 3 bases, the J end lost 2 bases, and 11 bases lay between the germline ends. The germline V gene has CDR1 MNHEY and CDR2 SMNVEV (reference sequence).

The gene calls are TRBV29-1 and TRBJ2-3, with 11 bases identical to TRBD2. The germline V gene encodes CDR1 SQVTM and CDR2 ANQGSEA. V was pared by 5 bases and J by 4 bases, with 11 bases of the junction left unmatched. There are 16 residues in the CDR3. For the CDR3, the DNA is TGCAGCGTTCTAGATAGCGGGGGGGATTCCGCAGATACGCAGTATTTT. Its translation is CSVLDSGGDSADTQYF.

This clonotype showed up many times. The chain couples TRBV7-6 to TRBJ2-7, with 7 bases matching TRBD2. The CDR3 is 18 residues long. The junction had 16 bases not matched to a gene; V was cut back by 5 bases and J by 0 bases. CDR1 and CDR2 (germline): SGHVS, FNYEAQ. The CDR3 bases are TGTGCCAGCAGCCGAGTAGCCAGCGGGGCCACCATCTCCTACGAGCAGTACTTC. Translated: CASSRVASGATISYEQYF.

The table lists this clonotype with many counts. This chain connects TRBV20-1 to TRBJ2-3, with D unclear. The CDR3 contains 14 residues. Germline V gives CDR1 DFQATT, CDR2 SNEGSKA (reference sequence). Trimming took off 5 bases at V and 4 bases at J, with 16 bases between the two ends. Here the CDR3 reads CSAPERSKADTQYF. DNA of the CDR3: TGCAGTGCTCCGGAACGTAGCAAGGCAGATACGCAGTATTTT.

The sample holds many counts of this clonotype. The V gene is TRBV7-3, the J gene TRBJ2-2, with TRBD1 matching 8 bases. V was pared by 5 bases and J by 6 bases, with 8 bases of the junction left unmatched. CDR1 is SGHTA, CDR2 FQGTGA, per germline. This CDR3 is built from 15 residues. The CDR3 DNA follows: TGTGCCAGCAGCGTTTCAGGGGGCGAGGCCGGGGAGCTGTTTTTT. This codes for CASSVSGGEAGELFF.

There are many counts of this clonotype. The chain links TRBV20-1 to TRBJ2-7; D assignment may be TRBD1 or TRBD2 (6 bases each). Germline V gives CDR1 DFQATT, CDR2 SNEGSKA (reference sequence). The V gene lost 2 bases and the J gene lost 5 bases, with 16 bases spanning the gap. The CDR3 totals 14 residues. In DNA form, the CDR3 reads TGCAGTGCTAGAAGGGGGGCAGGGCCGCACGAGCAGTACTTC. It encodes CSARRGAGPHEQYF.

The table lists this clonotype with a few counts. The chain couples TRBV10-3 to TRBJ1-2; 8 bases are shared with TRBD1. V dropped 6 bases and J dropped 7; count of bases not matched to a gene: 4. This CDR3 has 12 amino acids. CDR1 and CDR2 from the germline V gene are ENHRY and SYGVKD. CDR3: CAIRTGDGGYTF. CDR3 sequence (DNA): TGTGCCATCAGGACAGGGGACGGTGGCTACACCTTC.

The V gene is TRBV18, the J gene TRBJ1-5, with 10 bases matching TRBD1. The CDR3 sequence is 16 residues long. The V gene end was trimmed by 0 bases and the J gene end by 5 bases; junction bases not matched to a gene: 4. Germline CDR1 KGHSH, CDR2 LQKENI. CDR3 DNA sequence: TGTGCCAGCTCACCACCGGGGACAGGGGAATATCAGCCCCAGCATTTT. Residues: CASSPPGTGEYQPQHF.

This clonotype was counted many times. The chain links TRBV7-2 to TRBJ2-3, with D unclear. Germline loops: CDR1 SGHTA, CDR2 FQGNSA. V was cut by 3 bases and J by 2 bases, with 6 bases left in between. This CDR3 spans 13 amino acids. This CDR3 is CASSFTITDTQYF. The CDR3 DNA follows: TGTGCCAGCAGCTTTACTATCACAGATACGCAGTATTTT.

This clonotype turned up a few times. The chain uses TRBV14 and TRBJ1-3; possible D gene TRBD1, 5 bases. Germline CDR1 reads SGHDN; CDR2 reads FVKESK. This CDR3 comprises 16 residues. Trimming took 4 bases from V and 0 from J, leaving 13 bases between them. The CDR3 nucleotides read TGTGCCAGCAGCCCTGCCCCTGGGACCTCTGGAAACACCATATATTTT. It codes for CASSPAPGTSGNTIYF.

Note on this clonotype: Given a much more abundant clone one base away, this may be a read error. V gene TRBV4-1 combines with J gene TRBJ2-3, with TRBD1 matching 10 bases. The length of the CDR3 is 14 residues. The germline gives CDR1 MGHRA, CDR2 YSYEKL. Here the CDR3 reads CARSQGTGADTQYF. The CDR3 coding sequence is TGCGCCAGAAGCCAGGGGACAGGGGCAGATACGCAGTATTTT.

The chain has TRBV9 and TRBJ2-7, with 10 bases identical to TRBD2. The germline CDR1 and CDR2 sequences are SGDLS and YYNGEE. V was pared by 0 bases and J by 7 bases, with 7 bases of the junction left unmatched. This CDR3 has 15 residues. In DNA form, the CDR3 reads TGTGCCAGCAGCGTAGATAGCGGGAGGCCTTGGGAGCAGTACTTC. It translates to CASSVDSGRPWEQYF.

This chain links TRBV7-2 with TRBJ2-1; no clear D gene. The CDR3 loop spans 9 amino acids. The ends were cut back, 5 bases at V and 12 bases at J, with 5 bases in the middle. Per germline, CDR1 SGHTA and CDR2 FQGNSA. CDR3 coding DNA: TGTGCCAGCAGCCGAGGGCAGTTCTTC. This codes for CASSRGQFF.

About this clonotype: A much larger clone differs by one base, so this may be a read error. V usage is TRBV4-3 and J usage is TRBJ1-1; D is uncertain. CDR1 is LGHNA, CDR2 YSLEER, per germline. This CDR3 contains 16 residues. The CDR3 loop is CASSHRPDSANIEAFF. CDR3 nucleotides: TGCGCCAGCAGCCACCGACCGGACTCAGCAAACATTGAAGCTTTCTTT.

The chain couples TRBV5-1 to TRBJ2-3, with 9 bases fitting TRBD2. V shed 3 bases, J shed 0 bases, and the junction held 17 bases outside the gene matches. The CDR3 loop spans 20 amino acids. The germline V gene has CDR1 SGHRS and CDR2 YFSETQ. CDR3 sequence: CASSSTGASGMISSTDTQYF. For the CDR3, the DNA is TGCGCCAGCAGCTCCACGGGGGCTAGCGGGATGATATCTAGCACAGATACGCAGTATTTT.

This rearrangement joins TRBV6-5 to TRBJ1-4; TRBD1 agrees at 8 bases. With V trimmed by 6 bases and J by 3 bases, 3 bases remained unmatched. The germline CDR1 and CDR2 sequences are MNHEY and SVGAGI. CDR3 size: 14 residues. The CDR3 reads CASSTGGANEKLFF. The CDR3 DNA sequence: TGTGCCAGCAGCACAGGGGGAGCTAATGAAAAACTGTTTTTT.